This T cell receptor beta chain was obtained from a study of cytomegalovirus exposure and HLA in healthy donors (TCRdb year 2017). The study in broad terms: According to a later analysis, one platform produced both the roughly 120 validation repertoires and the roughly 660 repertoires of the first cohort. To predict cytomegalovirus infection status, the study brought together high-throughput TCR immunosequencing, statistical association of individual TCRs with disease status, and machine learning. The study was designed to test whether signatures of past pathogen exposure could be identified by cataloging public T cell receptors. In addition to the first cohort of 650 to 750 subjects, a separate validation cohort of some 120 different subjects was used.

Paper-wide results and their limitations: A total of about 180 TCR beta chains were listed by the study as associated with cytomegalovirus. A later analysis had no HLA typing for the validation cohort, so co-occurrence there was scored across all 110 or so repertoires. The classifier was reported to diagnose cytomegalovirus status with high specificity and sensitivity in both the original and validation cohorts. While some public TCRs were present in many individuals, most TCR sequences turned up only very rarely across donors. It was suggested by the authors that the approach could potentially be generalized to other disease states and immunological phenotypes. A few of the identified cytomegalovirus-associated TCR beta chains were confirmed in vitro to be specific for cytomegalovirus antigens. Of the cluster scores, approximately 95% were above 0 in a later analysis, which found that TCRs clustered in the first cohort also tended to co-occur in the 90 to 150 validation repertoires.

As concerns this clone: Its target antigen remains unknown. Per-base quality was not reported, and no clone a single base away is much larger than it.

Donors formed part of the validation cohort, which comprised 120 subjects and was distinct from the first cohort of 666 subjects. The library was prepared using the immunoSEQ multiplex PCR assay. For the original study's pipeline: A statistical classification framework was built to diagnose cytomegalovirus status from the catalog of TCR beta chain sequences. Imported from immuneACCESS, the table was reduced by TCRdb to in-frame sequences with V and J called. These copies leave out some clones; in studies compared against another copy, an unresolved V gene accounts for under half, and the cause of the remainder is not known. The DNA was the basis for D and trimming; V, J and clone size are from that table. This sample is represented by 150,000 to 200,000 clones; 75% to 90% of them were singletons. About 2.3% of the sample comes from the top ten. CDR1 and CDR2 are read off the germline V gene as LGHNA and YNFKEQ. Spanning cysteine to phenylalanine, the CDR3 consists of 16 amino acids. Of all the DNA, just the CDR3 is kept, 48 bases in frame from base 1. V loses 6 bases of germline sequence and J loses 2 bases, and the interval between the two ends is 20 bases.

The TCR sequence derives from a woman under 30 in good health and CMV-seronegative. The chain employs TRBV4-2 and TRBJ2-7; the D gene is perhaps TRBD1, on 6 matching bases. Material: PBMCs. The CDR3 protein is CASSKSTGNSAYEQYF. In nucleotide form, the sequence is TGTGCCAGCAGTAAATCGACAGGTAATTCAGCCTACGAGCAGTACTTC.